This TCR beta chain was recovered during a study of shared clonotypes between healthy human individuals (TCRdb year 2020). Study-wide context: The cohort comprised a couple of women and a few men aged 18 to 49 years. For each donor, CD4 naive and CD4 memory were each run on three plates, CD8 naive on two plates, and CD8 memory on one plate. To estimate repertoire size and how much clonotype sharing occurs between individuals, the study deeply sequenced the blood TCR repertoires of roughly 5 healthy adults. To increase sequencing depth and limit assay-specific biases, TCR repertoire library preparation and sequencing were carried out by different laboratories using diverse techniques. Leukapheresis yielded between about 0.8 and 9.5 billion PBMCs per donor.

What the work shows at the level of the full study, not this receptor alone: Clonotypes shared by all four sorted-subset donors showed higher generation probabilities than non-shared clonotypes. Even with the large sequencing depth, rarefaction of the sorted-subset datasets indicated that sequencing was incomplete. Because the study included a small number of donors, the genetic and exposure-history diversity represented was limited. Across several donors, about 5.2% of naive CD4, around 3.5% of naive CD8, approximately 2.5% of memory CD4, and around 0.4% of memory CD8 clonotypes were shared. Estimated clonotype richness was generally larger for naive than for memory subsets. Based on pairwise subsampling, the degree of clonotype sharing among donors was expected to be affected by sequencing depth. Sampling was limited to blood, and TCR repertoires in tissue likely differ from TCR repertoires in blood.

Using the deep immunoSEQ assay, TCR CDR3 regions were amplified from genomic DNA by multiplex PCR. Extracted genomic DNA from each cell subset was distributed evenly across all wells of several immunoSEQ 96-well plates, and each plate was treated as a replicate. For sorted subsets, about 0.2 ug genomic DNA, equal to approximately 30,000 T cell genomes, was loaded into each replicate PCR. Purified libraries were quantified with a Qubit 3.0 fluorometer, sized on a Bioanalyzer 2100, and re-quantified with the KAPA Library Quantification kit. A separate single-read 150-cycle Illumina NextSeq 550 flow cell was used to sequence each immunoSEQ 96-well plate. As for the authors' bioinformatics: Because the immunoSEQ output included only junctional sequences and no quality scores, the filtering could not be the same as the filtering used for full-length reads. Sequences were annotated with PyIR, a Python wrapper for IgBLAST v1.9, using IMGT germline references to assign V/J genes and CDR3. Reads were filtered out if the reads had weak V/J assignments (E-value above 1e-6), no CDR3, stop codons, out-of-frame junctions, or ambiguous translated residues. A V3J clonotype was defined by an identical inferred V gene, J gene, and CDR3 amino acid sequence. Percentage overlap between repertoires was computed as shared unique clonotypes divided by the size of the smaller repertoire. Repertoire richness was assessed with RTK rarefaction, the Chao1 estimator, and Recon v2.1 estimates of unobserved clonotypes. Generation probabilities for all TCRbeta clonotypes obtained by the gDNA method from four donors were computed using OLGA. TCRdb carries this immuneACCESS record with in-frame sequences only. Its versions omit some clonotypes, under half of them owing to an unresolved V gene in the studies checked, with the rest unexplained. V and J calls and clone size are as listed in that table; D and trimming were resolved from the DNA. Here the sample has roughly 2,000,000 clones; approximately 94% occur a single time. Around 1% of the sample goes to the ten largest clones.

CDR1 is given as MGHDK and CDR2 as SYGVNS, both from the germline V gene. The CDR3 runs 11 amino acids, cysteine and phenylalanine included. The CDR3 DNA has 33 bases and is translated from base 1. V loses 4 bases of germline sequence and J loses 5 bases, and the interval between the two ends is 5 bases. About this clone itself: This clone's antigen is unknown. The record has no base qualities; no much larger clone is one base away. Other DNA sequences from this sample encode an identical CDR3 as well.

For the CD8 naive samples, CD45RO-negative cells were positively selected for CCR7, yielding a CD45RA+CCR7+ population from which TemRA cells were excluded. The donors were healthy, HIV-negative adults with no recently reported acute infections or vaccinations. Every donor was a Caucasian adult living in Nashville, Tennessee, USA. After blood collection by leukapheresis, PBMCs were isolated using Ficoll-Histopaque density gradient centrifugation and then cryopreserved in the vapor phase of liquid nitrogen. Purity and quantity of every magnetically sorted T cell population were checked by analytical flow cytometry. From each sorted fraction, genomic DNA was isolated and quantified by UV absorbance on a Nanodrop 2000c.

The rearrangement combines TRBV25-1 with TRBJ1-2, with no confident D gene call. The TCR originated in a man younger than 35 in good health. Input material: naive CD8+ T cells sorted from blood. Read against the paper, the sample's cell subset or site label means: CD45RA+CCR7+. The CDR3 loop reads CASSVGYGYTF. The DNA sequence is as follows: TGTGCCAGCAGTGTCGGATATGGCTACACCTTC.